The 11 T cell receptor beta chains below were found in one sample sequenced in a study of post-analysis software for immune sequencing data (dated by TCRdb to between 2014 and 2016). On the study overall, not on this receptor specifically: Significantly higher frequencies in patients than in controls were found for roughly 5 TRBV segments, including TRBV5-6, TRBV5-1 and TRBV20-1.

These TCRs are of unknown antigen specificity. The library was generated by PCR. These reads were obtained on an Illumina HiSeq 2500. To reduce PCR and sequencing biases, unique molecular identifiers were built into the TCR beta cDNA libraries. The public reads were run again by TCRdb, first through fastp at Q25 and then through MiXCR, and only productive beta chains were kept. One record per CDR3 amino acid sequence lists the most common genes and DNA. The sample yields more than 350,000 distinct CDR3 sequences; 39% were counted once. The ten largest make up under 9% of the sample. Sample: blood. The receptors derive from a girl aged 2 to 10 with multiple sclerosis.

The genes are TRBV7-9 and TRBJ2-1; 9 bases agree with TRBD1. The CDR3 has 16 residues. V lost 5 bases and J lost 2; bases outside the gene matches: 7. Germline lookup yields CDR1 SEHNR and CDR2 FQNEAQ (reference sequence). This CDR3 reads CASSGPGQGTYNEQFF. The CDR3 DNA follows: TGTGCCAGCAGCGGACCGGGACAGGGAACCTACAATGAGCAGTTCTTC.

This clonotype appeared a few times. The rearrangement joins TRBV7-6 to TRBJ2-1; a weak D match, TRBD2 (6 bases). This CDR3 contains 17 residues. CDR1 is SGHVS, CDR2 FNYEAQ, per germline. V was shortened by 5 bases and J by 0 bases, with 17 bases between the two germline ends. CDR3 in amino acids: CASSILGTAVSYNEQFF. CDR3 DNA sequence: TGTGCCAGCAGCATCTTGGGGACTGCAGTCTCCTACAATGAGCAGTTCTTC.

The V gene is TRBV7-2, the J gene TRBJ1-5, with a possible D match to TRBD1 (6 bases). Germline-derived CDR1 and CDR2 are SGHTA and FQGNSA. The V and J ends lost 4 bases and 4 bases respectively, with 14 bases between them. The CDR3 spans 15 residues. In DNA, the CDR3 is TGTGCCAGCAGCTACAGGGCCGCAACGAATCAGCCCCAGCATTTT. It translates to CASSYRAATNQPQHF.

This chain links TRBV20-1 with TRBJ2-5; weak D call: TRBD2 (7 bases). This CDR3 region has 13 residues. CDR1 DFQATT and CDR2 SNEGSKA come from the germline V gene (reference sequence). Between the trimmed V and J ends, which lost 6 bases and 2 bases, there was a span of 13 bases. The CDR3 DNA is TGCAGTGCAGGGGGGGGTCGACAAGAGACCCAGTACTTC. It encodes CSAGGGRQETQYF.

This clonotype was seen a handful of times. V is TRBV20-1 and J is TRBJ1-2, with TRBD1 matching 10 bases. Germline loops: CDR1 DFQATT, CDR2 SNEGSKA (reference sequence). The CDR3 has 19 amino acids. V dropped 0 bases and J dropped 0; count of bases not matched to a gene: 13. CDR3 coding DNA: TGCAGTGCTAGAGATATTTTTGGGGACAGGGGAAACACTAACTATGGCTACACCTTC. Translated: CSARDIFGDRGNTNYGYTF.

The V call is TRBV12-3 or TRBV12-4, the J call TRBJ2-5, with D possibly TRBD2 on 6 matching bases. This CDR3 is 13 amino acids long. Between the trimmed V and J ends, which lost 6 bases and 7 bases, there was a span of 15 bases. CDR3 protein: CASSRPPGVTQYF. CDR3 bases: TGTGCCAGCAGCCGCCCCCCGGGAGTGACCCAGTACTTC.

The chain recombines TRBV6-1 with TRBJ2-5, with 8 nucleotides matching TRBD1. V lost 8 bases to trimming and J lost 11 bases; unmatched junction nucleotides: 16. Per the germline V gene, CDR1 is MNHNS and CDR2 is SASEGT. The CDR3 runs to 14 residues. The CDR3 nucleotides are TGTGCCAGCGGCGGGACAGGAGACGGATACCAGCAGTACTTC. Translation: CASGGTGDGYQQYF.

This clonotype was seen a handful of times. The chain carries TRBV6-2 or TRBV6-3 and TRBJ1-2; no reliable D call. The V and J ends lost 0 bases and 5 bases respectively, with 19 bases between them. Germline CDR1 reads MNHEY; CDR2 reads SVGEGT. CDR3 length: 17 residues. The CDR3 loop reads CASSYSTYRQDLYGYTF. Written as DNA, the CDR3 is TGTGCCAGCAGTTACTCGACGTATCGACAAGACTTATATGGCTACACCTTC.

The chain joins TRBV28 to TRBJ2-1, with 8 bases identical to TRBD2. The junction had 5 bases not matched to a gene; V was cut back by 6 bases and J by 10 bases. CDR1 is MDHEN, CDR2 SYDVKM, per germline. CDR3 size: 12 residues. The CDR3, as DNA: TGTGCCAGCAGGCCGGGGGGGCGCGAGCAGTTCTTC. Translating gives CASRPGGREQFF.

This clonotype was found a few times. The gene calls are TRBV6-5 and TRBJ2-7, with D tentatively TRBD1 (9 bases). The J call may be incorrect, as the DNA end agrees better with TRBJ2-5. CDR1 is MNHEY and CDR2 is SVGAGI in the germline V gene. The CDR3 loop spans 14 amino acids. The CDR3 protein is CASGQGTRGETQYF. The CDR3 nucleotides read TGTGCCAGCGGACAGGGGACTAGGGGAGAGACCCAGTACTTC.

The chain couples TRBV12-3 or TRBV12-4 to TRBJ1-1; D gene unclear. Trimming removed 8 bases at V and 1 base at J, with 20 bases between. The CDR3 consists of 16 residues. The CDR3 nucleotides read TGTGCCAGCGCCCTATCCTTGGTCATTTCGAACACTGAAGCTTTCTTT. Its translation: CASALSLVISNTEAFF.